These 26 T cell receptor beta chains originate from one sample sequenced in a study of cytomegalovirus exposure and HLA in healthy donors. A multiplex PCR was run with 60 Vbeta primers and 13 Jbeta primers. Only in-frame clones appear in the TCRdb table, and some are missing; sequencing was by immunoSEQ multiplex PCR. Of roughly 130,000 clones in the sample, 60% to 75% were seen once. Sample: PBMCs. The receptors shown here come from a woman aged 45-59 years in good health and CMV-seropositive.

The chain combines TRBV18 with TRBJ2-5; 8 bases map to TRBD1. V gave up 3 bases and J gave up 13 bases; unmatched junction bases: 4. CDR1 and CDR2 (germline): KGHSH, LQKENI. There are 11 residues in the CDR3. As DNA, the CDR3 is TGTGCCAGCTCACCGGGACAGGAGATGTACTTC. This gives the protein CASSPGQEMYF.

J is TRBJ1-1 and V is TRBV7-9; D is perhaps TRBD1 (6 bases). Germline loops: CDR1 SEHNR, CDR2 FQNEAQ (reference sequence). V was shortened by 5 bases and J by 1 base, with 14 bases between the two germline ends. The CDR3 totals 15 residues. The CDR3 bases are TGTGCCAGCAGCCGGGACATGGGAACGAACACTGAAGCTTTCTTT. Its protein is CASSRDMGTNTEAFF. The full variable domain, with the rest looked up from reference TRBV7-9 and TRBJ1-1, is DTGVSQNPRHKITKRGQNVTFRCDPISEHNRLYWYRQTLGQGPEFLTYFQNEAQLEKSRLLSDRFSAERPKGSFSTLEIQRTEQGDSAMYLCASSRDMGTNTEAFFGQGTRLTVV.

This chain uses TRBV7-2 with TRBJ2-3; D call uncertain. Germline CDR1 and CDR2: SGHTA and FQGNSA. The CDR3 runs 14 residues. V was cut by 1 base and J by 6 bases, with 11 bases left in between. The CDR3 region is CASSLDPRTDTQYF. In DNA form, the CDR3 reads TGTGCCAGCAGCTTAGACCCTAGAACGGATACGCAGTATTTT.

The rearrangement links TRBV10-3 to TRBJ2-2; 12 bases align to TRBD2. J gave up 4 bases and V 10 bases, and 7 bases lay outside the gene matches. Germline lookup yields CDR1 ENHRY and CDR2 SYGVKD. CDR3 length equals 15 residues. For the CDR3, the DNA is TGTGCCACGAGGGGACTAGCGGGCGGCACCGGGGAGCTGTTTTTT. This encodes CATRGLAGGTGELFF.

This clone appeared a few times. V usage is TRBV7-7 and J usage is TRBJ2-5; 12 positions match TRBD2. In germline, CDR1 is SSHAT, CDR2 FNYEAQ (reference sequence). This CDR3 has 16 amino acids. V lost 1 base, J lost 2 bases, and 2 bases stayed unmatched. The CDR3 DNA reads TGTGCCAGCAGCTTAGTCGGACTAGCGGGACAAGAGACCCAGTACTTC. Protein sequence: CASSLVGLAGQETQYF.

This chain connects TRBV5-1 to TRBJ2-3; 9 nucleotides match TRBD2. The V segment lost 7 bases and the J segment 2 bases; nucleotides outside the gene matches: 14. CDR3 length equals 17 residues. Germline V CDR1 and CDR2: SGHRS, YFSETQ. The CDR3 sequence: CASRALSGGMDTDTQYF. CDR3 DNA: TGCGCCAGCCGCGCCCTAAGCGGGGGGATGGACACAGATACGCAGTATTTT. Full variable domain (outside the CDR3, taken from reference TRBV5-1 and TRBJ2-3): KAGVTQTPRYLIKTRGQQVTLSCSPISGHRSVSWYQQTPGQGLQFLFEYFSETQRNKGNFPGRFSGRQFSNSRSEMNVSTLELGDSALYLCASRALSGGMDTDTQYFGPGTRLTVL.

V usage is TRBV7-9 and J usage is TRBJ2-7; 8 nucleotides line up with TRBD1. J was trimmed by 6 bases and V by 5 bases; bases with no gene match: 12. In germline, CDR1 is SEHNR, CDR2 FQNEAQ (reference sequence). The CDR3 length is 15 residues. CDR3 sequence reads: CASSQPGRGPGEQYF. The DNA for the CDR3 is TGTGCCAGCAGCCAGCCCGGCAGGGGGCCAGGCGAGCAGTACTTC.

The rearrangement links TRBV4-3 to TRBJ1-2; no reliable D call. Germline V lookup: CDR1 LGHNA, CDR2 YSLEER. This CDR3 is 14 amino acids long. V dropped 1 base and J dropped 4 bases, with 10 bases sitting between them. The DNA for the CDR3 is TGCGCCAGCAGCCAAGGGTCGGGAGGCTATGGCTACACCTTC. Amino acids: CASSQGSGGYGYTF.

The V gene is TRBV15, the J gene TRBJ2-5; 7 bases fit TRBD2. Germline V lookup: CDR1 LNHNV, CDR2 YYDKDF (reference sequence). Trimming at V came to 0 bases and at J to 3 bases, leaving 7 bases not matched to a gene. CDR3 length equals 16 residues. The CDR3 coding sequence is TGTGCCACCAGCAGAGATCAAGGACTAGGTGAAGAGACCCAGTACTTC. This gives the protein CATSRDQGLGEETQYF.

V gene TRBV19 combines with J gene TRBJ1-5; TRBD1 aligns across 10 bases. V was clipped by 4 bases and J by 1 base; unmatched bases: 4. This CDR3 has 16 amino acids. Germline V lookup: CDR1 LNHDA, CDR2 SQIVND (reference sequence). The CDR3 loop is CASSRQGATSNQPQHF. CDR3 bases: TGTGCCAGTAGTAGACAGGGGGCTACGAGCAATCAGCCCCAGCATTTT.

This chain links TRBV10-3 with TRBJ2-1, with 7 bases identical to TRBD2. CDR1 is ENHRY and CDR2 is SYGVKD in the germline V gene. The CDR3 sequence is 14 residues long. V lost 0 bases, J lost 7 bases, and 3 bases stayed unmatched. CDR3 sequence: CAISESTGGNEQFF. CDR3 nucleotide sequence: TGTGCCATCAGTGAGTCGACCGGGGGGAATGAGCAGTTCTTC.

The chain combines TRBV7-9 with TRBJ2-7; no reliable D call. From germline, CDR1 is SEHNR and CDR2 FQNEAQ (reference sequence). The CDR3 sequence is 16 residues long. V lost 2 bases and J lost 5, with 19 bases in between. The CDR3 nucleotides read TGTGCCAGCAGCTTAATCCGAGACCCGGAGCACAACGAGCAGTACTTC. It yields the protein CASSLIRDPEHNEQYF.

The count of this clone is one. The chain's CDR3 is CASSSPTAGGTALHF. CDR3 nucleotide sequence: TGTGCCAGCAGCTCCCCGACAGCTGGGGGGACGGCCCTCCACTTT. The V and J genes are TRBV7-9 and TRBJ1-6, with D possibly TRBD1 on 5 matching bases. This CDR3 is 15 amino acids long. Trimming removed 4 bases at V and 14 bases at J, with 21 bases between. Germline CDR1 and CDR2: SEHNR and FQNEAQ (reference sequence).

The chain employs TRBV5-5 and TRBJ1-1; 8 bases align to TRBD1. The germline V gene encodes CDR1 SGHKS and CDR2 YYEKEE (reference sequence). V trimming: 4 bases; J trimming: 4 bases; junction bases outside the gene matches: 12. The CDR3 sequence is 16 residues long. CDR3 sequence (DNA): TGTGCCAGCAGCCACACAGGGGGGGGAGGGACCACTGAAGCTTTCTTT. Encoded protein: CASSHTGGGGTTEAFF.

The chain recombines TRBV6-1 with TRBJ1-2; 8 bases fit TRBD1. CDR3 size: 12 residues. Germline V CDR1 and CDR2: MNHNS, SASEGT. Losses at the gene ends were 7 bases for V and 7 bases for J; bases not matched to a gene: 5. The CDR3 nucleotides read TGTGCCAGCAACCAGGGGGCAGGTGGCTACACCTTC. Translating it yields CASNQGAGGYTF.

Only a few counts were recorded for this clone. The chain has TRBV28 and TRBJ1-4; maybe TRBD1 (6 bases). The CDR3 spans 15 residues. The V end was cut by 5 bases, the J end by 2 bases, with 12 bases between. The germline CDR1 and CDR2 sequences are MDHEN and SYDVKM. The CDR3 reads CASSPGGATNEKLFF. The DNA for the CDR3 is TGTGCCAGCAGTCCCGGGGGGGCGACTAATGAAAAACTGTTTTTT.

This sequence joins TRBV19 and TRBJ1-5, with 8 bases that match TRBD1. V lost 11 bases, J lost 3 bases, and 12 bases stayed unmatched. This CDR3 contains 15 residues. CDR1 and CDR2 (germline): LNHDA, SQIVND (reference sequence). The CDR3 loop is CAGGKAGGNNQPQHF. Written as DNA, the CDR3 is TGTGCCGGAGGGAAAGCAGGGGGCAACAATCAGCCCCAGCATTTT.

This clone was observed a few times. V usage is TRBV2 and J usage is TRBJ1-5, with unresolved D. CDR3 size: 18 residues. V was pared by 2 bases and J by 2 bases, with 19 bases between. CDR1 is SNHLY, CDR2 FYNNEI, per germline. CDR3 sequence reads: CASSEPFEGTGGNQPQHF. The CDR3 DNA follows: TGTGCCAGCAGTGAACCTTTTGAGGGAACCGGGGGCAATCAGCCCCAGCATTTT.

V and J are TRBV30 and TRBJ1-5; unclear D gene. Germline V lookup: CDR1 GTSNPN, CDR2 SVGIG (reference sequence). V lost 0 bases to trimming and J lost 8 bases, with 8 bases between them. The length of the CDR3 is 12 residues. CDR3 in DNA: TGTGCCTGGAGTGTACGGGGTAAGCCCCAGCATTTT. Its translation is CAWSVRGKPQHF.

The sample holds one count of this clone. The chain couples TRBV30 to TRBJ1-2; perhaps TRBD1 as D (6 bases). CDR3 length: 14 amino acids. Looked up from germline, CDR1 is GTSNPN and CDR2 is SVGIG (reference sequence). Trimming took off 0 bases at V and 7 bases at J, with 15 bases between the two ends. The CDR3 coding sequence is TGTGCCTGGAGTGTACTCAGGGGACGAGGTGGCTACACCTTC. Protein sequence: CAWSVLRGRGGYTF.

This clone showed up just once. The chain joins TRBV6-1 to TRBJ1-3, with 8 bases matching TRBD1. The junction had 6 bases not matched to a gene; V was cut back by 6 bases and J by 2 bases. Germline loops: CDR1 MNHNS, CDR2 SASEGT. The CDR3 extends over 15 amino acids. CDR3 protein: CASRATGETGNTIYF. The DNA of the CDR3 is TGTGCCAGCAGGGCGACAGGGGAAACTGGAAACACCATATATTTT.

V usage is TRBV5-4 and J usage is TRBJ2-1, with D maybe TRBD2 (5 bases). V was cut by 3 bases and J by 2 bases, with 9 bases left in between. CDR1 and CDR2 from the germline V gene are SGHNT and YYREEE (reference sequence). The CDR3 is 14 residues long. This chain's CDR3 is CASSSSGTYNEQFF. For the CDR3, the DNA is TGTGCCAGCAGCTCATCCGGGACCTACAATGAGCAGTTCTTC. Drawing the rest from reference TRBV5-4 and TRBJ2-1, the complete variable domain is ETGVTQSPTHLIKTRGQQVTLRCSSQSGHNTVSWYQQALGQGPQFIFQYYREEENGRGNFPPRFSGLQFPNYSSELNVNALELDDSALYLCASSSSGTYNEQFFGPGTRLTVL.

The chain employs TRBV27 and TRBJ1-5; D is unresolved. Germline CDR1 reads MNHEY; CDR2 reads SMNVEV (reference sequence). This CDR3 has 14 amino acids. V was pared by 2 bases and J by 7 bases, with 12 bases between. CDR3 DNA: TGTGCCAGCAGTTTAGAGGCGTTTGGGCAGCCCCAGCATTTT. Encoded protein: CASSLEAFGQPQHF.

CDR3 sequence reads: CASSEEGRNTGELFF. The DNA of the CDR3 is TGTGCCAGCAGTGAGGAGGGCCGGAACACCGGGGAGCTGTTTTTT. The chain has TRBV2 and TRBJ2-2; maybe TRBD2 (6 bases). Germline V CDR1 and CDR2: SNHLY, FYNNEI. The CDR3 spans 15 residues. Between the trimmed V and J ends, which lost 3 bases and 1 base, there was a span of 9 bases.

V gene TRBV6-5 combines with J gene TRBJ2-2; 8 bases line up with TRBD1. This CDR3 contains 14 residues. J lost 10 bases, V lost 6 bases, and 10 bases had no gene match. Germline V lookup: CDR1 MNHEY, CDR2 SVGAGI. The CDR3 is CASRVGQAGEELFF. CDR3 bases: TGTGCCAGCAGGGTGGGACAGGCCGGCGAGGAGCTGTTTTTT.

CDR3 bases: TGTGCCAGCAGCTCAGGACTATCCACAGATACGCAGTATTTT. Encoded protein: CASSSGLSTDTQYF. The chain combines TRBV7-2 with TRBJ2-3; a possible D gene is TRBD2 (6 bases). The V and J ends lost 4 bases and 2 bases respectively, with 10 bases between them. There are 14 residues in the CDR3. Germline CDR1 SGHTA, CDR2 FQGNSA. Full variable domain (rest looked up from reference TRBV7-2 and TRBJ2-3): GAGVSQSPSNKVTEKGKDVELRCDPISGHTALYWYRQSLGQGLEFLIYFQGNSAPDKSGLPSDRFSAERTGGSVSTLTIQRTQQEDSAVYLCASSSGLSTDTQYFGPGTRLTVL.